The present T cell receptor beta chain was sequenced within a study of T cell responses to AZD1222 COVID-19 vaccine. Overall study results and limits: Spike as a whole was targeted by vaccine-associated CD4 TCRs, dominant at 160-218 and 743-854. Targets within unmutated variant regions were reportedly found for nearly half of spike-specific TCRs. The donor cohort was predominantly white British with a female majority, and clonal diversity may have been underestimated.

Germline-derived CDR1 and CDR2 are MDHEN and SYDVKM. The ends lost 2 bases at V and 3 bases at J; junction bases unmatched: 6. The CDR3 covers 15 residues. Samples with a second dose at about 4 or about 12 weeks were pooled together. Some clones are missing from TCRdb's copy, which holds only in-frame ones; the method was immunoSEQ multiplex PCR. Counted here are some 99,000 clones, more than 70% occurring once; the ten biggest clones make up roughly 4.3%. Points on this clone: What it binds is unknown.

Specimen: peripheral blood, collected 28 days after the second AZD1222 dose. This chain links TRBV28 with TRBJ2-7; 8 bases match TRBD2. This TCR came from an adult who received the AZD1222 COVID-19 vaccine. The CDR3 DNA reads TGTGCCAGCAGTTTAAGGGGCGGGAGGTTCTACGAGCAGTACTTC. Protein sequence: CASSLRGGRFYEQYF.